Below are 17 T cell receptor beta chains sequenced from a single sample in a study of blood T cell repertoires in COVID-19. This table comes from immunoSEQ multiplex PCR, and its TCRdb copy is limited to in-frame clones, with some not included. In the table there are roughly 90,000 clones, around four fifths of which are singletons. Material: peripheral blood. The receptors stem from a woman aged 80 or older with active or convalescent COVID-19.

This clone was seen a few times. The chain joins TRBV28 to TRBJ1-1, with D tentatively TRBD1 (5 bases). The CDR3 runs 14 residues. CDR1 and CDR2 (germline): MDHEN, SYDVKM. V was shortened by 5 bases and J by 1 base, with 11 bases between the two germline ends. The CDR3 region has the DNA TGTGCCAGCAGTCCACCCGGACAGAACACTGAAGCTTTCTTT. Protein product: CASSPPGQNTEAFF.

This clone has only a few counts. V and J are TRBV27 and TRBJ1-4; TRBD1 aligns across 7 bases. V gave up 5 bases and J gave up 5 bases; unmatched junction bases: 11. This CDR3 comprises 16 residues. The germline gives CDR1 MNHEY, CDR2 SMNVEV (reference sequence). The CDR3 region has the DNA TGTGCCAGCAGTCGAATTCCGGGACAGAGAAATGAAAAACTGTTTTTT. It codes for CASSRIPGQRNEKLFF.

The CDR3 DNA reads as TGCGCCAGCAGCTTTAGACAGGGGGAATATGAAAAACTGTTTTTT. Encoded protein: CASSFRQGEYEKLFF. V gene TRBV5-1 combines with J gene TRBJ1-4, with 9 bases lining up with TRBD1. The trim removed 2 bases at V and 6 bases at J, leaving 5 bases unmatched. The germline CDR1 and CDR2 sequences are SGHRS and YFSETQ. The CDR3 totals 15 residues.

This chain connects TRBV27 to TRBJ1-2; 9 bases fit TRBD1. The ends lost 5 bases at V and 7 bases at J; junction bases unmatched: 5. The CDR3 sequence is 13 residues long. Germline CDR1 and CDR2: MNHEY and SMNVEV (reference sequence). The CDR3 loop reads CASSRDRDRGYTF. CDR3 nucleotides: TGTGCCAGCAGTAGGGACAGGGACCGTGGCTACACCTTC.

The rearrangement links TRBV5-1 to TRBJ2-3, with 8 bases fitting TRBD2. The V and J ends lost 2 bases and 0 bases, in that order; junction bases with no gene match: 5. CDR1 is SGHRS, CDR2 YFSETQ, per germline. This CDR3 is 16 amino acids long. The CDR3 DNA sequence: TGCGCCAGCAGCTTACTAGCGGCTACTAGCACAGATACGCAGTATTTT. Amino acid sequence: CASSLLAATSTDTQYF.

CDR3 loop: CASSERRANTEAFF. The CDR3 DNA reads TGTGCCAGCAGTGAACGGAGGGCAAACACTGAAGCTTTCTTT. V usage is TRBV6-1 and J usage is TRBJ1-1; the D is unclear. Germline-derived CDR1 and CDR2 are MNHNS and SASEGT. V was clipped by 2 bases and J by 2 bases, with 9 bases between them. There are 14 residues in the CDR3.

The chain combines TRBV7-2 with TRBJ2-4; possibly TRBD1 for D (5 bases). V was trimmed by 5 bases and J by 5 bases, leaving 22 bases between them. The germline gives CDR1 SGHTA, CDR2 FQGNSA. The CDR3 consists of 17 residues. The CDR3 region is CASSPPNNQGPQNIQYF. In DNA form, the CDR3 reads TGTGCCAGCAGCCCACCAAACAACCAGGGCCCGCAAAACATTCAGTACTTC.

The rearrangement joins TRBV6-2 or TRBV6-3 to TRBJ1-5, with D possibly TRBD1 on 6 matching bases. The germline V and J ends were trimmed by 4 bases and 4 bases, with 8 bases remaining between them. CDR3 length: 13 amino acids. Germline assignment: CDR1 MNHEY and CDR2 SVGEGT. The CDR3 coding sequence is TGTGCCAGCAGTTTGGACAGTAATCAGCCCCAGCATTTT. This gives the protein CASSLDSNQPQHF.

The CDR3 nucleotides read TGTGCCAGCAGCCCTAGGACTAGCGGGAACACCGGGGAGCTGTTTTTT. This gives the protein CASSPRTSGNTGELFF. The chain is built from TRBV5-5 and TRBJ2-2; 10 bases agree with TRBD2. The CDR3 length is 16 residues. V shed 4 bases, J shed 1 base, and the junction held 4 bases outside the gene matches. CDR1 is SGHKS, CDR2 YYEKEE, per germline (reference sequence).

The V call is TRBV19, the J call TRBJ1-4; the match to TRBD1 covers 11 bases. The junction had 12 bases not matched to a gene; V was cut back by 4 bases and J by 8 bases. The length of the CDR3 is 17 residues. CDR1 and CDR2 (germline): LNHDA, SQIVND (reference sequence). Here the CDR3 reads CASSSHGQGAPGEKLFF. CDR3 sequence (DNA): TGTGCCAGTAGTAGCCACGGACAGGGGGCCCCCGGGGAAAAACTGTTTTTT.

V and J are TRBV25-1 and TRBJ2-3; possibly TRBD1 for D (5 bases). Deletions cut 5 bases from V and 6 bases from J, with 15 bases between. This CDR3 has 14 residues. The germline V gene has CDR1 MGHDK and CDR2 SYGVNS. CDR3: CASSLRTPADTQYF. In DNA, the CDR3 is TGTGCCAGCAGTCTCCGGACACCCGCCGATACGCAGTATTTT. Variable domain in full (rest from reference TRBV25-1 and TRBJ2-3): EADIYQTPRYLVIGTGKKITLECSQTMGHDKMYWYQQDPGMELHLIHYSYGVNSTEKGDLSSESTVSRIRTEHFPLTLESARPSHTSQYLCASSLRTPADTQYFGPGTRLTVL.

The V and J genes are TRBV18 and TRBJ2-7; TRBD2 aligns across 9 bases. The CDR3 is 15 residues long. V lost 3 bases and J lost 7; bases outside the gene matches: 10. Germline V gene sequence: CDR1 KGHSH, CDR2 LQKENI. The CDR3 region has the DNA TGTGCCAGCTCACCCGCCGGCGGGAGGGCCAAAGAGCAGTACTTC. Translating it yields CASSPAGGRAKEQYF.

The chain has TRBV9 and TRBJ2-1, with D possibly matching TRBD2 (6 bases). Germline V gene data show CDR1 as SGDLS and CDR2 as YYNGEE. The ends were cut back, 2 bases at V and 0 bases at J, with 18 bases in the middle. This CDR3 is built from 18 residues. CDR3 nucleotide sequence: TGTGCCAGCAGCGTGGAGGGGCGGGGCGCGAGCTCCTACAATGAGCAGTTCTTC. It specifies CASSVEGRGASSYNEQFF. Filled out from reference TRBV9 and TRBJ2-1, the complete variable domain reads DSGVTQTPKHLITATGQRVTLRCSPRSGDLSVYWYQQSLDQGLQFLIQYYNGEERAKGNILERFSAQQFPDLHSELNLSSLELGDSALYFCASSVEGRGASSYNEQFFGPGTRLTVL.

The rearrangement uses TRBV6-2 or TRBV6-3 and TRBJ2-7; the D is unclear. CDR1 is MNHEY, CDR2 SVGEGT, per germline. This CDR3 spans 12 amino acids. Trimming stripped 1 base from V and 6 bases from J, with 7 bases between. CDR3 coding DNA: TGTGCCAGCAGTTACTTTAGCATCGAGCAGTACTTC. Translation gives CASSYFSIEQYF.

This chain joins TRBV5-1 and TRBJ2-1; TRBD1 agrees at 8 bases. The CDR3 is 15 amino acids. Trimming cost V 5 bases and J 4 bases; bases outside gene matches: 8. Germline CDR1 is SGHRS and CDR2 is YFSETQ. The CDR3 sequence: CASRNRDRIYNEQFF. CDR3 nucleotides: TGCGCCAGCAGGAACCGGGACAGGATATACAATGAGCAGTTCTTC.

J is TRBJ2-3 and V is TRBV11-1, with 7 bases fitting TRBD1. Unmatched junction bases numbered 6, after V lost 4 bases and J lost 2 bases. Germline CDR1 reads SGHAT; CDR2 reads FQDESV (reference sequence). The CDR3 contains 15 residues. Here the CDR3 DNA reads TGTGCCAGCAGCTCAGAAGGGGGCCCCACAGATACGCAGTATTTT. Amino acid sequence: CASSSEGGPTDTQYF.

The chain is built from TRBV7-2 and TRBJ1-1, with D possibly being TRBD1 (6 bases). V lost 3 bases and J 1 base, leaving 9 bases between the germline ends. The germline CDR1 and CDR2 sequences are SGHTA and FQGNSA. This CDR3 is built from 14 residues. The CDR3 reads CASSFGQKNTEAFF. The CDR3 DNA reads TGTGCCAGCAGCTTCGGACAGAAGAACACTGAAGCTTTCTTT. The full variable domain, its missing parts supplied by reference TRBV7-2 and TRBJ1-1, is GAGVSQSPSNKVTEKGKDVELRCDPISGHTALYWYRQSLGQGLEFLIYFQGNSAPDKSGLPSDRFSAERTGGSVSTLTIQRTQQEDSAVYLCASSFGQKNTEAFFGQGTRLTVV.